Following are 22 T cell receptor beta chains from one sample sequenced in a study of CD8 T cells in Susac syndrome. RNA totalling 0.5 to 1 ug underwent reverse transcription with random hexamers. TCRdb recomputed calls from the immunoSEQ multiplex PCR reads with MiXCR, one row per CDR3 protein. The sample contains about 250,000 distinct CDR3 sequences, over 85% of which appear only once. Sequences were obtained from CD4+ T cells from PBMCs. The receptors stem from a human donor with multiple sclerosis.

This clonotype has a single count. The chain employs TRBV9 and TRBJ2-1; TRBD2 matches 16 bases. The germline V gene has CDR1 SGDLS and CDR2 YYNGEE. This CDR3 comprises 16 residues. V gave up 4 bases and J gave up 8 bases; unmatched junction bases: 6. The CDR3 spells CASSTGLAGGEDEQFF. Written as DNA, the CDR3 is TGTGCCAGCAGCACGGGACTAGCGGGAGGGGAGGATGAGCAGTTCTTC.

J is TRBJ1-5 and V is TRBV19, with D hard to call. Germline values: CDR1 LNHDA, CDR2 SQIVND (reference sequence). This CDR3 spans 12 amino acids. V gave up 8 bases and J gave up 4 bases, with 9 bases separating them. The CDR3 is CASCRGNQPQHF. Here the CDR3 DNA reads TGTGCCAGTTGTCGCGGGAATCAGCCCCAGCATTTT. Using reference TRBV19 and TRBJ1-5 for the parts outside the CDR3, the full variable domain is DGGITQSPKYLFRKEGQNVTLSCEQNLNHDAMYWYRQDPGQGLRLIYYSQIVNDFQKGDIAEGYSVSREKKESFPLTVTSAQKNPTAFYLCASCRGNQPQHFGDGTRLSIL.

This chain links TRBV20-1 with TRBJ2-3; the match to TRBD1 covers 7 bases. CDR1 and CDR2 from the germline V gene are DFQATT and SNEGSKA (reference sequence). This CDR3 has 15 residues. V was pared by 3 bases and J by 2 bases, with 8 bases of the junction left unmatched. CDR3 DNA: TGCAGTGCTAGCCCAGGGGGACAGACCACAGATACGCAGTATTTT. Its protein is CSASPGGQTTDTQYF.

The chain is built from TRBV29-1 and TRBJ2-5; D unclear. Germline CDR1 is SQVTM and CDR2 is ANQGSEA. Trimming pared 6 bases from V and 2 bases from J, leaving 13 bases between. The CDR3 extends over 13 amino acids. This chain's CDR3 is CSVSQTFQETQYF. The CDR3 DNA reads as TGCAGCGTGAGTCAGACTTTTCAAGAGACCCAGTACTTC.

V is TRBV7-9 and J is TRBJ1-1; no clear D. V lost 6 bases and J lost 3, with 8 bases in between. The CDR3 spans 12 residues. Germline V gene lookup returns CDR1 SEHNR and CDR2 FQNEAQ (reference sequence). This chain's CDR3 is CASSFGDTEAFF. In DNA, the CDR3 is TGTGCCAGCAGTTTTGGGGACACTGAAGCTTTCTTT. The entire variable domain, with the rest obtained from reference TRBV7-9 and TRBJ1-1, is as follows: DTGVSQNPRHKITKRGQNVTFRCDPISEHNRLYWYRQTLGQGPEFLTYFQNEAQLEKSRLLSDRFSAERPKGSFSTLEIQRTEQGDSAMYLCASSFGDTEAFFGQGTRLTVV.

The chain employs TRBV3-1 and TRBJ1-6; weak D call: TRBD1 (6 bases). The V end was cut by 6 bases, the J end by 7 bases, with 16 bases between. CDR1 is LGHDT, CDR2 YNNKEL, per germline (reference sequence). The CDR3 length is 15 residues. Here the CDR3 DNA reads TGTGCCAGCAGACAGACAGGCCAAAGAAATTCACCCCTCCACTTT. Its protein product is CASRQTGQRNSPLHF.

This clonotype showed up just once. The V call is TRBV5-1, the J call TRBJ1-1; D call uncertain. This CDR3 has 15 amino acids. The germline V gene encodes CDR1 SGHRS and CDR2 YFSETQ. V gave up 0 bases and J gave up 1 base, with 10 bases separating them. CDR3 nucleotide sequence: TGCGCCAGCAGCTTGGAGCCGGGCGGGAACACTGAAGCTTTCTTT. It yields the protein CASSLEPGGNTEAFF.

The chain has TRBV9 and TRBJ1-2; D is unclear. V was trimmed by 4 bases and J by 0 bases, leaving 13 bases between them. Germline V CDR1 and CDR2: SGDLS, YYNGEE. This CDR3 is 15 amino acids long. CDR3 in DNA: TGTGCCAGCAGCACCTTCGTCCAGGCTAACTATGGCTACACCTTC. It encodes CASSTFVQANYGYTF.

The table lists this clonotype with a count of one. The chain couples TRBV4-1 to TRBJ2-7; D might be TRBD1 or TRBD2, each matching 5 bases. The germline V and J ends were trimmed by 4 bases and 0 bases, with 16 bases remaining between them. The CDR3 covers 16 residues. Germline V gene lookup returns CDR1 MGHRA and CDR2 YSYEKL. The DNA for the CDR3 is TGCGCCAGCAGCCTCTACTGGGGGTCCGGCTCCTACGAGCAGTACTTC. It codes for CASSLYWGSGSYEQYF.

J is TRBJ2-6 and V is TRBV5-1; the D is unclear. Germline loops: CDR1 SGHRS, CDR2 YFSETQ. V lost 0 bases and J lost 1, with 11 bases in between. The CDR3 consists of 17 residues. The CDR3 here is CASSLDPLGSGANVLTF. CDR3 in DNA: TGCGCCAGCAGCTTGGACCCACTGGGGTCTGGGGCCAACGTCCTGACTTTC.

The V call is TRBV30, the J call TRBJ2-3; 9 nucleotides align to TRBD1. The length of the CDR3 is 15 residues. J was trimmed by 4 bases and V by 1 base; bases with no gene match: 6. The V gene's germline CDR1 is GTSNPN and CDR2 SVGIG (reference sequence). The CDR3 nucleotides read TGTGCCTGGAGTGCGGGGACAGGGCAAGCAGATACGCAGTATTTT. As protein: CAWSAGTGQADTQYF.

This chain links TRBV2 with TRBJ2-6; 14 bases fit TRBD2. The trim removed 4 bases at V and 2 bases at J, leaving 4 bases unmatched. The germline V gene has CDR1 SNHLY and CDR2 FYNNEI. The length of the CDR3 is 18 residues. CDR3 residues: CASSGLAGGATGANVLTF. In DNA, the CDR3 is TGTGCCAGCAGTGGACTAGCGGGAGGGGCGACTGGGGCCAACGTCCTGACTTTC.

The chain carries TRBV29-1 and TRBJ2-1; a weak D match, TRBD2 (6 bases). The CDR3 sequence is 14 residues long. The germline gives CDR1 SQVTM, CDR2 ANQGSEA. V gave up 2 bases and J gave up 10 bases, with 18 bases separating them. The CDR3 DNA reads TGCAGCGTTGAACGGGGCGCGGGAAGCAGAGAGCAGTTCTTC. It translates to CSVERGAGSREQFF.

This sequence joins TRBV24-1 and TRBJ2-1; either TRBD1 or TRBD2 may fit D (5 bases each). The CDR3 length is 15 residues. Per the germline V gene, CDR1 is KGHDR and CDR2 is SFDVKD. V gave up 3 bases and J gave up 5 bases, with 13 bases separating them. The CDR3 DNA follows: TGTGCCACCAGTGATCCCGGGGCAAACGACAATGAGCAGTTCTTC. Residues: CATSDPGANDNEQFF.

The chain is built from TRBV5-1 and TRBJ2-3; the D gene is possibly TRBD2 (7 bases). Between the trimmed V and J ends, which lost 2 bases and 4 bases, there was a span of 11 bases. Germline lookup yields CDR1 SGHRS and CDR2 YFSETQ. This CDR3 comprises 14 residues. CDR3 sequence (DNA): TGCGCCAGCAGCTTTGAGGGGGGGGCAGATACGCAGTATTTT. It specifies CASSFEGGADTQYF. Variable domain in full (rest from reference TRBV5-1 and TRBJ2-3): KAGVTQTPRYLIKTRGQQVTLSCSPISGHRSVSWYQQTPGQGLQFLFEYFSETQRNKGNFPGRFSGRQFSNSRSEMNVSTLELGDSALYLCASSFEGGADTQYFGPGTRLTVL.

V gene TRBV3-1 combines with J gene TRBJ1-1; unclear D gene. The CDR3 spans 13 residues. V lost 4 bases, J lost 10 bases, and 16 bases lay in between. The germline V gene encodes CDR1 LGHDT and CDR2 YNNKEL (reference sequence). This CDR3 reads CASSRDLTQGAFF. The CDR3, as DNA: TGTGCCAGCAGCCGAGACCTAACCCAAGGAGCTTTCTTT.

The chain uses TRBV28 and TRBJ1-2; TRBD1 matches at 9 bases. The trim removed 8 bases at V and 8 bases at J, leaving 12 bases unmatched. Germline CDR1 MDHEN, CDR2 SYDVKM. The CDR3 spans 14 residues. The chain's CDR3 is CASRPPGQGSGYTF. The CDR3 coding sequence is TGTGCCAGCCGGCCCCCAGGACAGGGGAGCGGCTACACCTTC.

The chain joins TRBV29-1 to TRBJ2-5, with TRBD2 as a possible D gene (6 bases). The V end lost 4 bases, the J end lost 6 bases, and 24 bases lay between the germline ends. This CDR3 has 16 residues. CDR1 is SQVTM, CDR2 ANQGSEA, per germline. In DNA form, the CDR3 reads TGCAGCGTTGCCGGTTCAGGGCTAGCGAGTAAAAAGACCCAGTACTTC. Translating it yields CSVAGSGLASKKTQYF. The full variable domain, its missing parts supplied by reference TRBV29-1 and TRBJ2-5, is SAVISQKPSRDICQRGTSLTIQCQVDSQVTMMFWYRQQPGQSLTLIATANQGSEATYESGFVIDKFPISRPNLTFSTLTVSNMSPEDSSIYLCSVAGSGLASKKTQYFGPGTRLLVL.

The chain combines TRBV29-1 with TRBJ2-3; 7 bases are a match to TRBD1. With 3 bases clipped from V and 0 bases from J, the junction kept 3 bases outside the gene matches. The germline gives CDR1 SQVTM, CDR2 ANQGSEA. The CDR3 totals 14 residues. This CDR3 reads CSVENRGSTDTQYF. CDR3 coding DNA: TGCAGCGTTGAGAACAGGGGAAGCACAGATACGCAGTATTTT.

In DNA form, the CDR3 reads TGTGCCAGCAGTGAAACAAGAGTGGGCTACACCTTC. Amino acid sequence: CASSETRVGYTF. The rearrangement links TRBV6-1 to TRBJ1-2, with D unresolved. This CDR3 has 12 residues. The germline gives CDR1 MNHNS, CDR2 SASEGT. V lost 2 bases, J lost 8 bases, and 9 bases lay in between.

The rearrangement uses TRBV13 and TRBJ2-7, with D uncertain. Germline CDR1 and CDR2: PRHDT and FYEKMQ (reference sequence). This CDR3 has 12 amino acids. The V gene lost 3 bases and the J gene lost 3 bases, with 6 bases spanning the gap. The CDR3 sequence is CASSLTGYEQYV. As DNA, the CDR3 is TGTGCCAGCAGCTTGACCGGCTACGAGCAGTACGTC.

V and J are TRBV6-5 and TRBJ2-3; D is unresolved. The CDR3 is made up of 13 amino acids. The germline V gene has CDR1 MNHEY and CDR2 SVGAGI. The V gene lost 4 bases and the J gene lost 6 bases, with 11 bases spanning the gap. The CDR3 bases are TGTGCCAGCAGTTCCACCGAAAGGGATACGCAGTATTTT. This sequence encodes CASSSTERDTQYF.